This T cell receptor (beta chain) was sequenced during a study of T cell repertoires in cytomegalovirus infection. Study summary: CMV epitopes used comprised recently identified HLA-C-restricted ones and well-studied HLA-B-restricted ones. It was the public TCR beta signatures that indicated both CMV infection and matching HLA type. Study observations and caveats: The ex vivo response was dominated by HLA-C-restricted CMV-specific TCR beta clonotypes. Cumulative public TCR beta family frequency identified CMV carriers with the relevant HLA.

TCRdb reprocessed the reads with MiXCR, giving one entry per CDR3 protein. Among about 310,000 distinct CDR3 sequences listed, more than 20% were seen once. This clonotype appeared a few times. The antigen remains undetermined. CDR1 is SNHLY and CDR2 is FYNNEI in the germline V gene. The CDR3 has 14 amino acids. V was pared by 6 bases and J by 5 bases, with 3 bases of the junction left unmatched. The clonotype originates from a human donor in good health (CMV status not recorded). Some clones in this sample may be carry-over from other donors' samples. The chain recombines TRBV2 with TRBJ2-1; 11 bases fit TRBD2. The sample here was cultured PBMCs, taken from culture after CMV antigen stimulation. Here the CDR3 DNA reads TGTGCCAGCAGACGACTAGCGGGAAACAATGAGCAGTTCTTC. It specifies CASRRLAGNNEQFF. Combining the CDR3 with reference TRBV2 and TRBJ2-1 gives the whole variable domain EPEVTQTPSHQVTQMGQEVILRCVPISNHLYFYWYRQILGQKVEFLVSFYNNEISEKSEIFDDQFSVERPDGSNFTLKIRSTKLEDSAMYFCASRRLAGNNEQFFGPGTRLTVL.